Listed below are T cell receptor beta chains from one sample, sequenced in a study of shared clonotypes between healthy human individuals. Measured with immunoSEQ multiplex PCR; TCRdb has only the in-frame clones, and not every one. The sample yields about 730,000 clones, approximately 77% seen once. Sample: memory CD4+ T cells sorted from blood. The receptors derive from a woman between 25 and 40 years old in good health. Both conserved end residues are part of each CDR3. A D gene is named only where the DNA matches it firmly.

V gene: TRBV7-8
J gene: TRBJ2-2
D gene: TRBD2
CDR3 protein: CASSFDASGSWSANTGELFF

V gene: TRBV7-6
J gene: TRBJ2-7
D gene: TRBD1
CDR3 protein: CASSLAEGTGIYEQYF

V gene: TRBV14
J gene: TRBJ1-2
D gene: .
CDR3 protein: CASSQQGYYGYTF

V gene: TRBV9
J gene: TRBJ1-1
D gene: .
CDR3 protein: CASSVGGASMAEAFF

V gene: TRBV18
J gene: TRBJ2-5
D gene: .
CDR3 protein: CASSLRDQETQYF

V gene: TRBV11-2
J gene: TRBJ2-1
D gene: TRBD1
CDR3 protein: CASSSATGINEQFF

V gene: TRBV11-2
J gene: TRBJ2-7
D gene: .
CDR3 protein: CASSYSYGDYEQYF

V gene: TRBV27
J gene: TRBJ2-5
D gene: TRBD1
CDR3 protein: CASKTGGETQYF

V gene: TRBV2
J gene: TRBJ2-3
D gene: .
CDR3 protein: CASRPRARSTDTQYF

V gene: TRBV28
J gene: TRBJ1-5
D gene: .
CDR3 protein: CASSLGLVRNQPQHF

V gene: TRBV4-1
J gene: TRBJ2-1
D gene: TRBD2
CDR3 protein: CASSQAVSGSRYNEQFF

V gene: TRBV7-9
J gene: TRBJ1-1
D gene: .
CDR3 protein: CASTPWGPNTEAFF

V gene: TRBV6-5
J gene: TRBJ2-1
D gene: TRBD2
CDR3 protein: CASSGRAGRNEQFF

V gene: TRBV19
J gene: TRBJ2-3
D gene: .
CDR3 protein: CASSKQVSTDTQYF

V gene: TRBV18
J gene: TRBJ2-2
D gene: TRBD2
CDR3 protein: CASSLSSSGGTGELFF

V gene: TRBV6-4
J gene: TRBJ1-5
D gene: .
CDR3 protein: CASSEGEGNQPQHF

V gene: TRBV2
J gene: TRBJ2-1
D gene: TRBD2
CDR3 protein: CASSPLASGIDEQFF

V gene: TRBV2
J gene: TRBJ1-5
D gene: .
CDR3 protein: CASSDGGIGGNQPQHF

V gene: TRBV7-2
J gene: TRBJ2-7
D gene: TRBD2
CDR3 protein: CASRTSLGEQYF

V gene: TRBV19
J gene: TRBJ1-1
D gene: TRBD1
CDR3 protein: CASTSTGQAYTEAFF

V gene: TRBV5-1
J gene: TRBJ2-5
D gene: TRBD1
CDR3 protein: CASSGGTGKGKTQYF

V gene: TRBV5-6
J gene: TRBJ2-7
D gene: TRBD2
CDR3 protein: CASSLGLATYEQYF

V gene: TRBV5-1
J gene: TRBJ1-2
D gene: .
CDR3 protein: CASSPSLGTGYGYTF

V gene: TRBV12-5
J gene: TRBJ2-3
D gene: TRBD1
CDR3 protein: CASGGGDRGRGSTDTQYF

V gene: TRBV19
J gene: TRBJ2-4
D gene: TRBD1
CDR3 protein: CASTVTGGTKNIQYF

V gene: TRBV10-2
J gene: TRBJ1-3
D gene: .
CDR3 protein: CASEPGTSGNTIYF

V gene: TRBV6-1
J gene: TRBJ2-7
D gene: .
CDR3 protein: CASSEYRVGEQYF

V gene: TRBV18
J gene: TRBJ1-1
D gene: .
CDR3 protein: CASSPQGYEAFF

V gene: TRBV7-2
J gene: TRBJ1-5
D gene: .
CDR3 protein: CASSLEEIQPQHF

V gene: TRBV2
J gene: TRBJ1-4
D gene: .
CDR3 protein: CASSDGAFNEKLFF

V gene: TRBV27
J gene: TRBJ2-2
D gene: .
CDR3 protein: CASSSPLASTGELFF

V gene: TRBV27
J gene: TRBJ2-7
D gene: .
CDR3 protein: CASSLESRGGYEQYF

V gene: TRBV11-2
J gene: TRBJ2-7
D gene: TRBD2
CDR3 protein: CASSRKSLLAGGPYEQYF

V gene: TRBV11-3
J gene: TRBJ1-1
D gene: .
CDR3 protein: CASSLDGRTEAFF

V gene: TRBV11-2
J gene: TRBJ1-2
D gene: .
CDR3 protein: CASSSRDRIYGYTF

V gene: TRBV6-5
J gene: TRBJ2-7
D gene: .
CDR3 protein: CASSYSPGFPEQYF

V gene: TRBV29-1
J gene: TRBJ2-1
D gene: TRBD2
CDR3 protein: CSVGGLAGAYKAQNEQFF

V gene: TRBV4-1
J gene: TRBJ1-1
D gene: TRBD1
CDR3 protein: CASSRTGVNTEAFF

V gene: TRBV7-8
J gene: TRBJ1-5
D gene: TRBD1
CDR3 protein: CASSSNRGGQPQHF

V gene: TRBV27
J gene: TRBJ2-1
D gene: .
CDR3 protein: CASTGTGYNEQFF

V gene: TRBV10-3
J gene: TRBJ1-2
D gene: TRBD1
CDR3 protein: CAISTTGEASYGYTF

V gene: TRBV14
J gene: TRBJ2-5
D gene: .
CDR3 protein: CASSQKTGKLQETQYF

V gene: TRBV2
J gene: TRBJ1-2
D gene: TRBD1
CDR3 protein: CASSERQGSYGYTF

V gene: TRBV7-2
J gene: TRBJ1-3
D gene: .
CDR3 protein: CASRPLLGAGNTIYF

V gene: TRBV5-1
J gene: TRBJ2-4
D gene: TRBD2
CDR3 protein: CASTAISGTGEDQYF

V gene: TRBV4-1
J gene: TRBJ2-5
D gene: .
CDR3 protein: CASSQVKLTQETQYF

V gene: TRBV5-1
J gene: TRBJ2-7
D gene: .
CDR3 protein: CASSLEGVGYEQYF

V gene: TRBV19
J gene: TRBJ2-1
D gene: TRBD2
CDR3 protein: CASSIKSGRAFEQFF

V gene: TRBV5-1
J gene: TRBJ2-5
D gene: TRBD1
CDR3 protein: CASSLVGTGGIQETQYF

V gene: TRBV18
J gene: TRBJ1-4
D gene: .
CDR3 protein: CASSQLTNEKLFF

V gene: TRBV29-1
J gene: TRBJ2-3
D gene: TRBD2
CDR3 protein: CSATRLALTDTQYF

V gene: TRBV7-2
J gene: TRBJ2-1
D gene: .
CDR3 protein: CASSPSGQAYNEQFF

V gene: TRBV7-9
J gene: TRBJ2-1
D gene: .
CDR3 protein: CASSLSGSRTNEQFF

V gene: TRBV5-4
J gene: TRBJ2-7
D gene: TRBD1
CDR3 protein: CASSLVGQGIYEQYF

V gene: TRBV9
J gene: TRBJ1-5
D gene: .
CDR3 protein: CASSPTSGQGSPQPQHF